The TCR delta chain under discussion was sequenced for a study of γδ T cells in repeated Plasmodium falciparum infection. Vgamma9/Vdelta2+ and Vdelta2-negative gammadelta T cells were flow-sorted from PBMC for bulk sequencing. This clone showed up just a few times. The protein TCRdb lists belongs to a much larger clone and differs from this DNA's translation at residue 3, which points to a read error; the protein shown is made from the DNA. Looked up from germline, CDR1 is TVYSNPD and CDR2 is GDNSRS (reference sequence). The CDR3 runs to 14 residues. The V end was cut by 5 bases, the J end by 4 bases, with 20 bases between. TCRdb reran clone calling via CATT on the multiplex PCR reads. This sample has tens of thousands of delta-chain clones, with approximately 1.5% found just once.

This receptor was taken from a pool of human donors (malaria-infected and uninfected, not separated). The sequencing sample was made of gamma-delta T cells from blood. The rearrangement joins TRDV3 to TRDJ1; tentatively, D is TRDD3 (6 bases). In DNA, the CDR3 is TGTGCCCTTACGGCCAAATGGGGGTACGATAAACTCATCTTT. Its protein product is CALTAKWGYDKLIF.